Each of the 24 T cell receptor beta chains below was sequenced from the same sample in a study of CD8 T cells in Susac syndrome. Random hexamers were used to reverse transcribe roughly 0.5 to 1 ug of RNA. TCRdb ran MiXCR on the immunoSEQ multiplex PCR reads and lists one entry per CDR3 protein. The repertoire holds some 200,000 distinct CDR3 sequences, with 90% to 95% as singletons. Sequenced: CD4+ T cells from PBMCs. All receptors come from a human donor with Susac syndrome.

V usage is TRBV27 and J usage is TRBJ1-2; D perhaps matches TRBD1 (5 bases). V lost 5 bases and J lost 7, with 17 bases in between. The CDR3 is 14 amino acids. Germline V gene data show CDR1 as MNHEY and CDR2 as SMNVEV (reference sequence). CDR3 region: CASSTTPQRGGYTF. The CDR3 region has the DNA TGTGCCAGCAGTACGACACCCCAGAGGGGTGGCTACACCTTC.

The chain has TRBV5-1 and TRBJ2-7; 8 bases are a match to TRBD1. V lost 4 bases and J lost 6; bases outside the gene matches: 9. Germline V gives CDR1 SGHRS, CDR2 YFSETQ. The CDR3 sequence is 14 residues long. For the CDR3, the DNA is TGCGCCAGCAGCGTAATGACAGGGGCGGTCGAGCAGTACTTC. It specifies CASSVMTGAVEQYF.

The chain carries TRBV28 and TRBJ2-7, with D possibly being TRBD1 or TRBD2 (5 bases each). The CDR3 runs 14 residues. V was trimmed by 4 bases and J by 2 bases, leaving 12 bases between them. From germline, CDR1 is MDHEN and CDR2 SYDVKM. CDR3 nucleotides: TGTGCCAGCAGTTACCGGGGACCTACCTACGAGCAGTACTTC. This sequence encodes CASSYRGPTYEQYF. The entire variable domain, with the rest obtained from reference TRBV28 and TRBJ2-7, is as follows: DVKVTQSSRYLVKRTGEKVFLECVQDMDHENMFWYRQDPGLGLRLIYFSYDVKMKEKGDIPEGYSVSREKKERFSLILESASTNQTSMYLCASSYRGPTYEQYFGPGTRLTVT.

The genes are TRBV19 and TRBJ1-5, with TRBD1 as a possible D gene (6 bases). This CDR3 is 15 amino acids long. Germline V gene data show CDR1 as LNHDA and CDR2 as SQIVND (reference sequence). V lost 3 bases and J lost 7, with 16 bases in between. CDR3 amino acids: CASSMDHRAGQPQHF. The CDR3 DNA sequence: TGTGCCAGTAGTATGGACCACAGGGCGGGACAGCCCCAGCATTTT. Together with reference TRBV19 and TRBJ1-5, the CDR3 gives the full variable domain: DGGITQSPKYLFRKEGQNVTLSCEQNLNHDAMYWYRQDPGQGLRLIYYSQIVNDFQKGDIAEGYSVSREKKESFPLTVTSAQKNPTAFYLCASSMDHRAGQPQHFGDGTRLSIL.

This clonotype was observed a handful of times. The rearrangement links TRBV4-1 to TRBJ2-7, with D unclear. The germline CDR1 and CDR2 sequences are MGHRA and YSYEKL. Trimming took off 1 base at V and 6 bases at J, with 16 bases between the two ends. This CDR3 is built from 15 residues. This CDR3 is CASSQGGRDWAEQYF. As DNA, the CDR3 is TGCGCCAGCAGCCAAGGTGGTAGGGATTGGGCCGAGCAGTACTTC.

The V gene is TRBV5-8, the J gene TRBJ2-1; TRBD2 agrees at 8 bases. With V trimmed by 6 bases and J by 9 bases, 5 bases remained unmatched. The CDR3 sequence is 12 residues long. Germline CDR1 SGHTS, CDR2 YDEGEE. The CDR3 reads CASTIRGGEQFF. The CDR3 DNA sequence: TGTGCCAGCACCATTCGGGGGGGTGAGCAGTTCTTC.

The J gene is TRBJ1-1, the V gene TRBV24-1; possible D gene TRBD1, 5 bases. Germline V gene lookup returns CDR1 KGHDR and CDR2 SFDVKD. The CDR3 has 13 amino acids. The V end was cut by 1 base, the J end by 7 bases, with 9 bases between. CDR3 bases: TGTGCCACCAGTGATTTCTGGGGGAATGAAGCTTTCTTT. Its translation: CATSDFWGNEAFF.

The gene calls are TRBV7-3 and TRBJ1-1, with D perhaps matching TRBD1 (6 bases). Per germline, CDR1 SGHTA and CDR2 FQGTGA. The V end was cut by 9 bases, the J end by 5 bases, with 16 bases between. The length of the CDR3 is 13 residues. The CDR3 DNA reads TGTGCCAGTTCCCCGGGGGCTGGTACTGAAGCTTTCTTT. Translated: CASSPGAGTEAFF.

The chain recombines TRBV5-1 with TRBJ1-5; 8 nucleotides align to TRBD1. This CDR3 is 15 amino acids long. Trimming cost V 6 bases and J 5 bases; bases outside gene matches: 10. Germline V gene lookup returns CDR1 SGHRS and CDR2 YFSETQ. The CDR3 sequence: CASTLGTGNDQPQHF. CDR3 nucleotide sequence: TGCGCCAGCACCTTAGGGACAGGAAACGATCAGCCCCAGCATTTT.

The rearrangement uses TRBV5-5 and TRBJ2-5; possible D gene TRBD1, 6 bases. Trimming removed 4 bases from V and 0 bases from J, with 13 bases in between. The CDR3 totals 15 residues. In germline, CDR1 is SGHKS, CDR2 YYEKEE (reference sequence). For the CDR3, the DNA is TGTGCCAGCAGCCCTTTAACAGGGAACCAAGAGACCCAGTACTTC. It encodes CASSPLTGNQETQYF.

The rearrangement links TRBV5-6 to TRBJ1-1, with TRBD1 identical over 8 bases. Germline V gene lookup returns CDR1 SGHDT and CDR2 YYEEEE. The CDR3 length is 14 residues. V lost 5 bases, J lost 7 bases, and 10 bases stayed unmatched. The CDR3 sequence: CASRIAGGRLEAFF. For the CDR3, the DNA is TGTGCCAGCAGAATCGCAGGGGGCAGGCTTGAAGCTTTCTTT. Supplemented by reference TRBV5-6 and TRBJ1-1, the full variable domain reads DAGVTQSPTHLIKTRGQQVTLRCSPKSGHDTVSWYQQALGQGPQFIFQYYEEEERQRGNFPDRFSGHQFPNYSSELNVNALLLGDSALYLCASRIAGGRLEAFFGQGTRLTVV.

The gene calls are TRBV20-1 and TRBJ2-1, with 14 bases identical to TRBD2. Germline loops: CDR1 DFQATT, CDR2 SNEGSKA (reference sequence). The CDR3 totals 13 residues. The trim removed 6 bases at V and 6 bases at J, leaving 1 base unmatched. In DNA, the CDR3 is TGCAGTGCGGGACTAGCGGGAGTCAATGAGCAGTTCTTC. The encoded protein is CSAGLAGVNEQFF.

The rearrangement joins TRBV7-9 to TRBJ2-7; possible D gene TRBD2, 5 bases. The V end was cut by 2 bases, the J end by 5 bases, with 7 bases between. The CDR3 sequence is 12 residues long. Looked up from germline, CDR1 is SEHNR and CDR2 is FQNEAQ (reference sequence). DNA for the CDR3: TGTGCCAGCAGCTTATCCGGGAACGAGCAGTACTTC. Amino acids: CASSLSGNEQYF.

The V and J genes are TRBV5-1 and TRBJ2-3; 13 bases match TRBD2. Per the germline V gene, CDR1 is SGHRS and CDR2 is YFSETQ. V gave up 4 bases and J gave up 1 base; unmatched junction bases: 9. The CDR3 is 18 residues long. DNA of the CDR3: TGCGCCAGCAGCCCATATGGACTAGCGGGAGTTGGCACAGATACGCAGTATTTT. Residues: CASSPYGLAGVGTDTQYF.

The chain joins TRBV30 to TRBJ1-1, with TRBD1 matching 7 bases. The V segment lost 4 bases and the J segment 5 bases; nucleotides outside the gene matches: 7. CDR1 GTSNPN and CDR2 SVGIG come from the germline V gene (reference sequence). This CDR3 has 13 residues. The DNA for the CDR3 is TGTGCCTGGATTCGGCCAGGGGGGACTGAAGCTTTCTTT. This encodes CAWIRPGGTEAFF.

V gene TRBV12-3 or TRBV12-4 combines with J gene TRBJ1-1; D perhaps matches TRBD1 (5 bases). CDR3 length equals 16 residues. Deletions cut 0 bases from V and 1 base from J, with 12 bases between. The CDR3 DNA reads TGTGCCAGCAGTTTAGCAACAGGTTTGGCGAACACTGAAGCTTTCTTT. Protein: CASSLATGLANTEAFF.

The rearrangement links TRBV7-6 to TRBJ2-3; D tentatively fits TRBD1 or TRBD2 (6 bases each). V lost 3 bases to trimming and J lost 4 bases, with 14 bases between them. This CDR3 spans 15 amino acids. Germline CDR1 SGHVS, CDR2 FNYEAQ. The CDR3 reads CASSLGGRPADTQYF. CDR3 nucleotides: TGTGCCAGCAGCTTGGGGGGCCGTCCCGCAGATACGCAGTATTTT.

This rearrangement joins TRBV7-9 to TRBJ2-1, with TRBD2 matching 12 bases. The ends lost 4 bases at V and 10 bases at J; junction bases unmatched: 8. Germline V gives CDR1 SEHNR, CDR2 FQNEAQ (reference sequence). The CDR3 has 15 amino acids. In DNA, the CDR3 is TGTGCCAGCAGCTCTGCTAGCGGGAGGGCCGGAGAGCAGTTCTTC. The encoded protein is CASSSASGRAGEQFF.

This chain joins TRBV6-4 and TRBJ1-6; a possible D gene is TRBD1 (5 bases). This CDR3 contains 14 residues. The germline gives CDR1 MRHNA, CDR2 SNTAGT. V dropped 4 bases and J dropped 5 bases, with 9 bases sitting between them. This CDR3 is CASSATEHNSPLHF. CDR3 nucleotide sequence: TGTGCCAGCAGTGCGACAGAGCATAATTCACCCCTCCACTTT.

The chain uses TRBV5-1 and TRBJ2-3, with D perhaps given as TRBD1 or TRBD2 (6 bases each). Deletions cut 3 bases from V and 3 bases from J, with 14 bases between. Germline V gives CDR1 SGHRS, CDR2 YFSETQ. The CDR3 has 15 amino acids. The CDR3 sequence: CASSSTGAETDTQYF. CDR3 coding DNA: TGCGCCAGCAGCTCGACGGGGGCGGAGACAGATACGCAGTATTTT.

This CDR3 reads CASSPQGYNEQFF. Here the CDR3 DNA reads TGTGCCAGCTCACCCCAGGGTTACAATGAGCAGTTCTTC. The chain employs TRBV18 and TRBJ2-1; the D gene is possibly TRBD1 (5 bases). Trimming removed 3 bases from V and 4 bases from J, with 7 bases in between. The CDR3 sequence is 13 residues long. Germline loops: CDR1 KGHSH, CDR2 LQKENI.

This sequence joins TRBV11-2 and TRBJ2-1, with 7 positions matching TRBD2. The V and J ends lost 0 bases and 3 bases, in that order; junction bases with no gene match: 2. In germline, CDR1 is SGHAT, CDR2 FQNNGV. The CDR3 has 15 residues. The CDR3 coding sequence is TGTGCCAGCAGCTTAGATGGCGGGGGCTACAATGAGCAGTTCTTC. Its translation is CASSLDGGGYNEQFF.

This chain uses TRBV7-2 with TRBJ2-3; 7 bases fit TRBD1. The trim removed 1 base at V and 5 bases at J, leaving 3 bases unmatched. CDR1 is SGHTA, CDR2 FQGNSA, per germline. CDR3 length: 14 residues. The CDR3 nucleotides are TGTGCCAGCAGCTTAGTGACAGGGAAAGATACGCAGTATTTT. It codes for CASSLVTGKDTQYF.

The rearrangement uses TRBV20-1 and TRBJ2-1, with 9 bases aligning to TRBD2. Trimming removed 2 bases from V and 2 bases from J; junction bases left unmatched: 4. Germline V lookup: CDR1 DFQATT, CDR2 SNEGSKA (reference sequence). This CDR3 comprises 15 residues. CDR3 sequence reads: CSARPTSGTYNEQFF. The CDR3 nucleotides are TGCAGTGCTAGACCGACTAGCGGCACCTACAATGAGCAGTTCTTC.